This record covers a single TCR beta chain. Antigen specificity is unknown. This entry is derived from a study of beta chain features in type 1 diabetes. General study results and limits: Naive, central memory and Treg TCRB repertoires seemed to resemble each other more closely in patients than they did in healthy donors. A potential influence of HLA type upon TCRB rearrangement remained unresolved herein. For type 1 diabetes patients, VDJ junctions showed fewer insertions and more deletions. In every one of the four CD4+ subsets, TCRB CDR3s were moderately but significantly shorter in Type 1 diabetes patients.

V was cut by 7 bases and J by 4 bases, with 12 bases left in between. Germline-derived CDR1 and CDR2 are MRHNA and SNTAGT. The CDR3 consists of 13 residues. Sorting based on CD45RO/CCR7/CD25/CD127/CD95/CD27 separated CD4+ naive, central memory, regulatory and stem cell-like memory cells. The whole isolated RNA underwent reverse transcription, so sequencing captured expressed TCRB transcripts. Some clones are missing from TCRdb's copy, which holds only in-frame ones; the method was immunoSEQ multiplex PCR. Of around 16,000 clones listed, roughly three quarters are singletons. This TCR derives from a man aged 25 to 40 with type 1 diabetes. The sequenced sample consisted of stem cell memory CD4+ T cells from blood. The chain couples TRBV6-4 to TRBJ2-3; possibly TRBD1 for D (6 bases). As DNA, the CDR3 is TGTGCCAGCACCCATGGGGGCCCAGATACGCAGTATTTT. Its protein is CASTHGGPDTQYF.